This is a list of T cell receptor beta chains from one sample in a study of OX40 agonist ivuxolimab in advanced cancers. Sequencing used immunoSEQ multiplex PCR; TCRdb keeps in-frame clones, though not all of them. The table lists about 80,000 clones, roughly 84% of them singletons. The starting material was CD4+ or CD8+ T cells sorted from blood, obtained in a trial of the OX40 agonist ivuxolimab. The origin of the receptors is an adult with an advanced solid tumor such as melanoma, head and neck, liver or kidney cancer. Both conserved end residues are part of each CDR3. D genes are given only for firm matches. Size values are once, few and many counts, or a class for expanded clones, and some rows have none.

-	TRBV12-5	-	TRBJ2-2	TGTGCTAGTGGTTTGATATCGGGCAGGGTTTTCGGGGAGCTGTTTTTT	CASGLISGRVFGELFF
-	TRBV7-2	-	TRBJ1-1	TGTGCCAGCAGCTGGGGACGGTTGAACACTGAAGCTTTCTTT	CASSWGRLNTEAFF
-	TRBV13	-	TRBJ1-2	TGTGCCAGCAGCTCACCAAGGAGTTCAGGGGCCTGGGGCTACACCTTC	CASSSPRSSGAWGYTF
-	TRBV6-1	-	TRBJ2-5	TGTGCCAGCACTAGAAGGGAAGGCCAAGAGACCCAGTACTTC	CASTRREGQETQYF
-	TRBV18	-	TRBJ1-2	TGTGCCAGCTCACCAGGGGGGCCTAACTATGGCTACACCTTC	CASSPGGPNYGYTF
-	TRBV10-2	-	TRBJ1-6	TGCGCCAGCAGTCGACAGACGTATAATTCACCCCTCCACTTT	CASSRQTYNSPLHF
-	TRBV5-1	TRBD2	TRBJ2-5	TGCGCCAGCAGCGCCTGGACTAGCGGGGGAAGGAAAGAGACCCAGTACTTC	CASSAWTSGGRKETQYF
-	TRBV29-1	-	TRBJ2-1	TGCAGCGTCCCAGGAGTGCCATCCTACAATGAGCAGTTCTTC	CSVPGVPSYNEQFF
once	TRBV10-1	-	TRBJ1-1	TGCGCCAGCAGTGGGCTACGAGGTGAAGCTTTCTTT	CASSGLRGEAFF
few	TRBV14	-	TRBJ2-1	TGTGCCAGCAGCCCCATTTTAGGGCCTTTAGGCAATGAGCAGTTCTTC	CASSPILGPLGNEQFF
-	TRBV6-5	TRBD1	TRBJ2-3	TGTGCCAGCAGTCGGGGACAGCCCAGCACAGATACGCAGTATTTT	CASSRGQPSTDTQYF
once	TRBV7-2	-	TRBJ2-2	TGTGCCAGCAGCCTGGACAATCAAGGAACCGGGGAGCTGTTTTTT	CASSLDNQGTGELFF
-	TRBV4-3	TRBD2	TRBJ2-3	TGCGCCAGCAGCCAAGATCTTTCTAGCGGGGTAGATACGCAGTATTTT	CASSQDLSSGVDTQYF
-	TRBV20-1	-	TRBJ1-2	TGCAGTGCTCGAGACATTGGCTACACCTTC	CSARDIGYTF
-	TRBV6-4	TRBD1	TRBJ1-2	TGTGCCAGCAGCCCCGAGACAGGGCCCTACGGCTACACCTTC	CASSPETGPYGYTF
few	TRBV29-1	-	TRBJ2-5	TGCAGCGTTGGATCCGAGGGCGCGAGGCAGGAGACCCAGTACTTC	CSVGSEGARQETQYF
-	TRBV5-1	TRBD1	TRBJ1-5	TGCGCCAGCAGCTCCGGACAGGGGGATCAGCCCCAGCATTTT	CASSSGQGDQPQHF
once	TRBV7-2	TRBD2	TRBJ2-1	TGTGCCAGCAGCTTAGCGCGACTAGCGGGAGCATACAATGAGCAGTTCTTC	CASSLARLAGAYNEQFF
-	TRBV5-1	-	TRBJ2-2	TGCGCCAGCAGCTTCGCGGGACAGCGCACCGGGGAGCTGTTTTTT	CASSFAGQRTGELFF
-	TRBV6-1	-	TRBJ2-6	TGTGCCAGCAGTTTGAGCTCTGGGGCCAACGTCCTGACTTTC	CASSLSSGANVLTF
-	TRBV5-1	-	TRBJ1-1	TGCGCCAGCAGCGCCTGGGCAGGGGCCCAAACTGAAGCTTTCTTT	CASSAWAGAQTEAFF
-	TRBV6-5	-	TRBJ1-5	TGTGCCAGCAGTCCACCAGGAGCCTTCGGTCAGCCCCAGCATTTT	CASSPPGAFGQPQHF
once	TRBV29-1	TRBD2	TRBJ2-2	TGCAGCGTTTTAGCGGGGGGTTATACCGGGGAGCTGTTTTTT	CSVLAGGYTGELFF
-	TRBV9	TRBD2	TRBJ2-1	TGTGCCAGCAGCTCCCGGGGTAGCGGGGGGTCCCCCCTCTACAATGAGCAGTTCTTC	CASSSRGSGGSPLYNEQFF
once	TRBV19	TRBD1	TRBJ1-2	TGTGCCAGTAGTATTATCGGGACAGGGGACTATGGCTACACCTTC	CASSIIGTGDYGYTF
-	TRBV6-5	TRBD1	TRBJ2-6	TGTGCCAGCAGTTCCGACAGGGCCGGGGCCAACGTCCTGACTTTC	CASSSDRAGANVLTF
-	TRBV27	-	TRBJ2-7	TGTGCCAGCAGCTATAGAACGGGTTACGAGCAGTACTTC	CASSYRTGYEQYF
-	TRBV6-1	-	TRBJ1-5	TGTGCCAGCAGGGCCCGGGTTGGAAGCAATCAGCCCCAGCATTTT	CASRARVGSNQPQHF
-	TRBV27	TRBD2	TRBJ2-7	TGTGCCAGCAGTTTAAGCGGGAGGATAACCTACGAGCAGTACTTC	CASSLSGRITYEQYF
-	TRBV7-2	TRBD2	TRBJ2-1	TGTGCCAGCAGCGCCAGGGGGGCTAGCGGGAGTGGTGAGCAGTTCTTC	CASSARGASGSGEQFF
-	TRBV9	-	TRBJ1-2	TGTGCCAGCAGCGTTTTTAAGTCCGCTAACTATGGCTACACCTTC	CASSVFKSANYGYTF
-	TRBV9	-	TRBJ2-2	TGTGCCAGCAGCGTAGTAGGGGTGAACACCGGGGAGCTGTTTTTT	CASSVVGVNTGELFF
-	TRBV11-2	-	TRBJ2-6	TGTGCCAGCAGCTTAGCCCGACAGGTCTCTGGGGCCAACGTCCTGACTTTC	CASSLARQVSGANVLTF
once	TRBV29-1	TRBD2	TRBJ2-7	TGCAGCGCCCGGGGGGTGGGTGCCTACGAGCAGTACTTC	CSARGVGAYEQYF
-	TRBV18	TRBD1	TRBJ2-2	TGTGCCAGCTCACTACGACAGGGGAACACCGGGGAGCTGTTTTTT	CASSLRQGNTGELFF
-	TRBV7-9	-	TRBJ1-1	TGTGCCAGCAGCCCTTACGAGGAGGCCCTGCCTGAAGCTTTCTTT	CASSPYEEALPEAFF
-	TRBV15	-	TRBJ2-7	TGTGCCACCAGCAGAGTCCGTTCGTGGGAGCAGTACTTC	CATSRVRSWEQYF
-	TRBV5-1	-	TRBJ1-6	TGCGCCAGCAGTGTAGGGGAAAAATATTCACCCCTCCACTTT	CASSVGEKYSPLHF
few	TRBV2	-	TRBJ1-5	TGTGCCAGCAGTGAGGGACCGTATGCCCAGCATTTT	CASSEGPYAQHF
-	TRBV5-1	-	TRBJ1-1	TGCGCCAGCAGCCGGGGGGCGATGAACACTGAAGCTTTCTTT	CASSRGAMNTEAFF
-	TRBV10-3	TRBD2	TRBJ2-1	TGTGCCATCAGTGAACGCCGGGGCTTGACGATAGCGGGAGCCCACAATGAGCAGTTCTTC	CAISERRGLTIAGAHNEQFF
-	TRBV6-1	-	TRBJ1-6	TGTGCCAGCAGTGAATCGACAGGACTTTCGATGTCACCCCTCCACTTT	CASSESTGLSMSPLHF
-	TRBV6-5	-	TRBJ2-1	TGTGCCAGCAGTTACGGTCAGGGGTCCTACAATGAGCAGTTCTTC	CASSYGQGSYNEQFF
-	TRBV7-3	TRBD2	TRBJ2-1	TGTGCCAGCAGCTTAATCCCGGCGGGAGGGCCGGGCAATGAGCAGTTCTTC	CASSLIPAGGPGNEQFF
-	TRBV5-1	TRBD2	TRBJ2-7	TGCGCCAGCAGCACACGTGGTGGGAGGGCTTACTACGAGCAGTACTTC	CASSTRGGRAYYEQYF
-	TRBV5-1	TRBD2	TRBJ2-7	TGCGCCAGCGGGCGACTAGCGGGAGGCGAGCAGTACTTC	CASGRLAGGEQYF
-	TRBV15	-	TRBJ1-5	TGTGCCACCAGTTTGGACGGTGGCAATCAGCCCCAGCATTTT	CATSLDGGNQPQHF
-	TRBV2	TRBD1	TRBJ2-2	TGTGCCAGCCAGGGACAGGGTGTGGCAACCGGGGAGCTGTTTTTT	CASQGQGVATGELFF
few	TRBV6-5	-	TRBJ2-2	TGTGCCAGCCGACGAACAGCGAACACCGGGGAGCTGTTTTTT	CASRRTANTGELFF
-	TRBV7-3	-	TRBJ2-1	TGTGCCAGCAGCCCGTGGGGGAGTTCCTACAATGAGCAGTTCTTC	CASSPWGSSYNEQFF
-	TRBV6-5	TRBD1	TRBJ1-2	TGTGCCAGCAGTTACGGCAGGGGGTGGAATGGCTACACCTTC	CASSYGRGWNGYTF
-	TRBV28	-	TRBJ2-1	TGTGCCAGCAGTCCCCCCGGTGCACGTCGCAATGAGCAGTTCTTC	CASSPPGARRNEQFF